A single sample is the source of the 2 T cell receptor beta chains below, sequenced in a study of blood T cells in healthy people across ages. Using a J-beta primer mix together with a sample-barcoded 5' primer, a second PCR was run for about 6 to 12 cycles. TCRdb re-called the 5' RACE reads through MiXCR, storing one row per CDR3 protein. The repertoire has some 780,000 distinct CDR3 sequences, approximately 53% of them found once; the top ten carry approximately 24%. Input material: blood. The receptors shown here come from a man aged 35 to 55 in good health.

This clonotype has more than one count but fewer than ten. The CDR3 loop is CATSSNTDTQYF. The CDR3 DNA follows: TGTGCCACCAGCAGCAACACAGATACGCAGTATTTT. V usage is TRBV15 and J usage is TRBJ2-3; no definite D call. Germline V gene sequence: CDR1 LNHNV, CDR2 YYDKDF (reference sequence). V lost 3 bases, J lost 2 bases, and 3 bases lay in between. This CDR3 is 12 amino acids long.

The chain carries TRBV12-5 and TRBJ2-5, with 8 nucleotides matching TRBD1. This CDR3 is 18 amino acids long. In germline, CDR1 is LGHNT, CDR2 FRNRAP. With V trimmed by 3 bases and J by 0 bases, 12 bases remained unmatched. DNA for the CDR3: TGTGCTAGTGGTTTTGAAACTGTCGGACAGGGAGACCAAGAGACCCAGTACTTC. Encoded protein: CASGFETVGQGDQETQYF.